This is a list of T cell receptor beta chains from one sample in a study of T cells of healthy individuals. TCRdb re-called the 5' RACE reads with MiXCR, one entry per CDR3 protein. The table lists approximately 100,000 distinct CDR3 sequences, 15% to 20% of them singletons. These receptors were taken from a human donor in good health. Both conserved end residues are part of each CDR3. D genes are given only for firm matches. Expanded clones get a size class; other rows say once, few or many, or leave the size out.

TGTGCCAGCAGCTTTGACAGAAGCACTGAAGCTTTCTTT	CASSFDRSTEAFF	NA	TRBJ1-1	few	TRBV7-7
TGTGCCAGCAGCCAAGTTGGGACAGCCAACACCGGGGAGCTGTTTTTT	CASSQVGTANTGELFF	TRBD1	TRBJ2-2	NA	TRBV4-2
TGCGCCAGCAGCTTGAAGATTAACTATGGCTACACCTTC	CASSLKINYGYTF	NA	TRBJ1-2	NA	TRBV5-1
TGTGCCAGCAGCTTAGGGTACAGGGGGCGCTCTAGCAATCAGCCCCAGCATTTT	CASSLGYRGRSSNQPQHF	TRBD1	TRBJ1-5	NA	TRBV7-8
TGCAGTGCTAGGGACAATGACGGGACTGAAGCTTTCTTT	CSARDNDGTEAFF	NA	TRBJ1-1	few	TRBV20-1
TGTGCCATCAGTGAGGGACAGGGGGCGGATACGCAGTATTTT	CAISEGQGADTQYF	TRBD1	TRBJ2-3	few	TRBV10-3
TGTGCCAGCAGTTGGGTACCCGGGGAGCTGTTTTTT	CASSWVPGELFF	NA	TRBJ2-2	few	TRBV27
TGTGCCAGCAGCTTAAAGGGGACAGCGAACACTGAAGCTTTCTTT	CASSLKGTANTEAFF	TRBD1	TRBJ1-1	once	TRBV7-9
TGCAGTGCTATTGGTACCGCCGAGCAGTACTTC	CSAIGTAEQYF	NA	TRBJ2-7	NA	TRBV20-1
TGTGCCAGCAGCTTAGGGCTGGGCGGGAGCTACACCTTC	CASSLGLGGSYTF	NA	TRBJ1-2	NA	TRBV7-9
TGTGCCAGCAGCAGATCTAGCGCTTACGAGCAGTACTTC	CASSRSSAYEQYF	NA	TRBJ2-7	many	TRBV11-3
TGTGCCATCAAACCTGGACAGGGCTACGAGCAGTACTTC	CAIKPGQGYEQYF	TRBD1	TRBJ2-7	few	TRBV10-3
TGCAGCGTTGAGATTCCGACGGCGTCGTTGAGGGGCTACACCTTC	CSVEIPTASLRGYTF	NA	TRBJ1-2	many	TRBV29-1
TGTGCCAGCAGTTTTAGGACTCTACAAGGGCCAGATACGCAGTATTTT	CASSFRTLQGPDTQYF	NA	TRBJ2-3	few	TRBV6-5
TGTGCCAGCAGTTATCAGGAGTCCTACGAGCAGTACTTC	CASSYQESYEQYF	NA	TRBJ2-7	NA	TRBV6-6
TGTGCCAGCAGTTACTCGGAAACCGGGGAGCTGTTTTTT	CASSYSETGELFF	NA	TRBJ2-2	many	TRBV6-5
TGTGCCAGCAGCTTACAACGAGCGGGAGCAAATGAGCAGTTCTTC	CASSLQRAGANEQFF	TRBD2	TRBJ2-1	few	TRBV7-3
TGTGCCAGCTCACCGAAACCTCTAAAGTCCTACAATGAGCAGTTCTTC	CASSPKPLKSYNEQFF	NA	TRBJ2-1	NA	TRBV18
TGTGCCAGCAGCTTAGAAGGGGCGCTGATCTATGGCTACACCTTC	CASSLEGALIYGYTF	NA	TRBJ1-2	many	TRBV7-9
TGTGCCAGCAGCGACGGACAGTTGAACACTGAAGCTTTCTTT	CASSDGQLNTEAFF	NA	TRBJ1-1	NA	TRBV5-6
TGTGCCAGCAGCCGAAGGACTAGCGGAGACAATGAGCAGTTCTTC	CASSRRTSGDNEQFF	TRBD2	TRBJ2-1	many	TRBV11-3
TGTGCCAGCAGTCCCCTCGGCGACTTATATGGCTACACCTTC	CASSPLGDLYGYTF	NA	TRBJ1-2	few	TRBV27
TGCGCCAGCAGCCAAGAGCGGACAGGGGGCTTTTTGCCCCAGCATTTT	CASSQERTGGFLPQHF	TRBD1	TRBJ1-5	few	TRBV4-1
TGTGCCAGCAGTGAAGCGGGGGGACTAGGGCTCACAGATACGCAGTATTTT	CASSEAGGLGLTDTQYF	TRBD2	TRBJ2-3	many	TRBV6-1
TGTGCCAGCAGCTCAGGGGATTATAATTCACCCCTCCACTTT	CASSSGDYNSPLHF	NA	TRBJ1-6	many	TRBV7-6
TGTGCCACCAGCAGAGGGGGGCTTAATGAAAAACTGTTTTTT	CATSRGGLNEKLFF	NA	TRBJ1-4	many	TRBV15
TGTGCCAGTAGTACGGACGCGGAAGAGACCCAGTACTTC	CASSTDAEETQYF	NA	TRBJ2-5	many	TRBV19
TGTGCCAGCAGTGTTGGGACAGGGGTAGGAGAGACCCAGTACTTC	CASSVGTGVGETQYF	TRBD1	TRBJ2-5	NA	TRBV6-1
TGTGCCAGCAGTGCCCCGGGGACGGGTAATGAAAAACTGTTTTTT	CASSAPGTGNEKLFF	NA	TRBJ1-4	few	TRBV28
TGTGCCAGCAGCGGTCGTGATGAGCAGTTCTTC	CASSGRDEQFF	NA	TRBJ2-1	NA	TRBV9
TGTGCCAGCAGTTTAGTTACGGGAGAGACCCAGTACTTC	CASSLVTGETQYF	NA	TRBJ2-5	few	TRBV12-3/TRBV12-4
TGTGCCAGCAGCCAAGACTGGGGACAGAACACTGAAGCTTTCTTT	CASSQDWGQNTEAFF	NA	TRBJ1-1	many	TRBV4-2
TGCGCCAGCAGCTTAAGGGAGTCCTACGAGCAGTACTTC	CASSLRESYEQYF	NA	TRBJ2-7	few	TRBV5-1
TGCGCCAGCAGCTTGACTAGCGGCCCAGGGAATACGCAGTATTTT	CASSLTSGPGNTQYF	TRBD2	TRBJ2-3	NA	TRBV5-1
TGCAGTGCACCCGGGACAAGGGGCTATAATTCACCCCTCCACTTT	CSAPGTRGYNSPLHF	NA	TRBJ1-6	few	TRBV20-1
TGTGCCAGCAGCGTAGGAGGGGGGAAGGATGAAAAACTGTTTTTT	CASSVGGGKDEKLFF	NA	TRBJ1-4	few	TRBV9
TGCGCCAGCAGCCAAGTACTCGGGGGGTCGGTGAGCAATCAGCCCCAGCATTTT	CASSQVLGGSVSNQPQHF	NA	TRBJ1-5	few	TRBV4-1
TGCGCCAGCACGGGACATGCGTATGACGAGCAGTACTTC	CASTGHAYDEQYF	NA	TRBJ2-7	many	TRBV5-1
TGTGCCAGCAGCTCCCGGGGGGGTAGGACCGGGGAGCTGTTTTTT	CASSSRGGRTGELFF	TRBD2	TRBJ2-2	few	TRBV7-8
TGTGCCAGCAGCCCTACGAACCCGACCCTATCGAGCTCCTATAATTCACCCCTCCACTTT	CASSPTNPTLSSSYNSPLHF	NA	TRBJ1-6	NA	TRBV6-2/TRBV6-3
TGTGCCAGCAGCTTAGGGGGGGGCAGAATGGAGACCCAGTACTTC	CASSLGGGRMETQYF	NA	TRBJ2-5	NA	TRBV7-2
TGTGCCAGCAGTCTCTATCGGACAGGGGGCAACACTGAAGCTTTCTTT	CASSLYRTGGNTEAFF	TRBD1	TRBJ1-1	NA	TRBV28
TGTGCCAGCAGTTGGGGACTAGCGGGGGGGAGCACAGATACGCAGTATTTT	CASSWGLAGGSTDTQYF	TRBD2	TRBJ2-3	many	TRBV6-5
TGCAGTGCTAGAGACGCCGGGGCCTACGAGCAGTACTTC	CSARDAGAYEQYF	NA	TRBJ2-7	few	TRBV20-1
TGCAGTGCTGGGGGAGGAGTGGGGTACGAGCAGTACTTC	CSAGGGVGYEQYF	NA	TRBJ2-7	many	TRBV20-1
TGTGCCAGCAATAGCGGGGGGACGGGAACAGATACGCAGTATTTT	CASNSGGTGTDTQYF	TRBD2	TRBJ2-3	few	TRBV28
TGCAGCGGCGGGGACAGCGGTAAAGAGACCCAGTACTTC	CSGGDSGKETQYF	NA	TRBJ2-5	NA	TRBV29-1